The sample holds many counts of the clone carrying this T cell receptor (beta chain). This sample was included in a study of early T cells in non-severe SARS-CoV-2 infection. V lost 5 bases, J lost 5 bases, and 13 bases stayed unmatched. The V gene's germline CDR1 is SGHNT and CDR2 YENEEA. The CDR3 runs to 16 residues. Individual cDNA molecules were tagged with unique molecular identifiers, the study reported. TCRdb used MiXCR to reprocess the 5' RACE reads, holding one entry per CDR3 protein. The sample shows 55,000 to 65,000 distinct CDR3 sequences, roughly 10% of them seen only once. The rearrangement joins TRBV11-3 to TRBJ2-5; 8 positions match TRBD2. The sequence was collected from an adult who was a healthcare worker with PCR-confirmed SARS-CoV-2 infection or an uninfected control (not recorded which). Sequences were obtained from whole blood. For the CDR3, the DNA is TGTGCCAGCAGCCACTCGCTTGGAGCGGGGGAGGAGACCCAGTACTTC. Its translation: CASSHSLGAGEETQYF.